This T cell receptor beta chain derives from a study of OX40 agonist ivuxolimab in advanced cancers. This table comes from immunoSEQ multiplex PCR, and its TCRdb copy is limited to in-frame clones, with some not included. Of about 22,000 clones listed, 77% are singletons. Study-wide results and caveats: Individuals who were partial responders at 0.1-3.0 mg/kg had clonal expansion that ranked among the lowest.

With 4 bases removed from V and 3 bases from J, the gap between germline ends came to 20 bases. Per germline, CDR1 SGHNT and CDR2 YYREEE (reference sequence). This CDR3 region has 17 residues. With regard to this clone: Its antigen is unknown.

Source: CD4+ or CD8+ T cells sorted from blood, taken in a trial of the OX40 agonist ivuxolimab. The chain links TRBV5-4 to TRBJ2-1, with D perhaps TRBD2 (6 bases). This TCR was recovered from an adult with an advanced solid tumor such as melanoma, head and neck, liver or kidney cancer. CDR3 residues: CASSRGLLGENYNEQFF. For the CDR3, the DNA is TGTGCCAGCAGCCGGGGACTTTTAGGGGAGAACTACAATGAGCAGTTCTTC.